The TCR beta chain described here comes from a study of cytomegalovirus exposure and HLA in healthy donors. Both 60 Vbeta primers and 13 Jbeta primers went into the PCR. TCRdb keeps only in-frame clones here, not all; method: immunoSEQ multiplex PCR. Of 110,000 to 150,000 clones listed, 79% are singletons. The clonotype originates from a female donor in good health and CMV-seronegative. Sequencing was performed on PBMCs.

The CDR3 is CASSEYRRTTETQYF. CDR3 sequence (DNA): TGTGCCAGCAGTGAATACAGAAGGACAACGGAGACCCAGTACTTC. This sequence joins TRBV25-1 and TRBJ2-5; TRBD1 might be the D (5 bases). The CDR3 consists of 15 residues. From germline, CDR1 is MGHDK and CDR2 SYGVNS. Trimming shortened V by 0 bases and J by 5 bases, and 13 bases separated the two germline ends.